The 8 T cell receptor beta chains given below trace back to one sample, sequenced in a study of blood T cell repertoires in COVID-19. Generated by immunoSEQ multiplex PCR, the TCRdb table keeps only in-frame clones and is missing some. The sample has fewer than 250,000 clones; about 90% are singletons. Sample: peripheral blood. These receptors all come from a woman between 65 and 79 years old with acute or convalescent COVID-19.

The chain employs TRBV18 and TRBJ2-1, with 11 nucleotides matching TRBD2. CDR3 length equals 16 residues. Per germline, CDR1 KGHSH and CDR2 LQKENI. Trimming at V came to 2 bases and at J to 7 bases, leaving 7 bases not matched to a gene. The CDR3 spells CASSPKKLAGANEQFF. CDR3 DNA: TGTGCCAGCTCACCAAAGAAACTAGCGGGAGCGAATGAGCAGTTCTTC.

V is TRBV5-1 and J is TRBJ2-2; 9 positions agree with TRBD2. This CDR3 has 15 amino acids. Trimming cost V 4 bases and J 2 bases; bases outside gene matches: 3. The V gene's germline CDR1 is SGHRS and CDR2 YFSETQ. CDR3 nucleotides: TGCGCCAGCAGCCCCGGGACTAGCAACACCGGGGAGCTGTTTTTT. This codes for CASSPGTSNTGELFF.

This clone turned up a few times. This chain joins TRBV6-5 and TRBJ1-2, with D uncertain. V lost 6 bases to trimming and J lost 5 bases, with 13 bases between them. CDR1 is MNHEY and CDR2 is SVGAGI in the germline V gene. This CDR3 is 13 amino acids long. CDR3 residues: CASSQDGKYGYTF. CDR3 in DNA: TGTGCCAGCAGCCAGGATGGCAAGTATGGCTACACCTTC.

The rearrangement links TRBV5-1 to TRBJ2-3; D remains ambiguous. Trimming pared 0 bases from V and 1 base from J, leaving 12 bases between. Germline loops: CDR1 SGHRS, CDR2 YFSETQ. CDR3 size: 16 residues. The CDR3 DNA follows: TGCGCCAGCAGCTTGGCGGTTGCTCCTGGCACAGATACGCAGTATTTT. Its translation: CASSLAVAPGTDTQYF.

The chain links TRBV9 to TRBJ1-5; no definite D call. The CDR3 runs to 15 residues. Germline V gene lookup returns CDR1 SGDLS and CDR2 YYNGEE. Deletions cut 5 bases from V and 0 bases from J, with 12 bases between. This CDR3 is CASSHGSISNQPQHF. As DNA, the CDR3 is TGTGCCAGCAGTCACGGGAGTATTAGCAATCAGCCCCAGCATTTT.

As regards this clone: This sample includes further DNA sequences coding for the same CDR3. V and J are TRBV18 and TRBJ1-2, with D possibly TRBD1 on 5 matching bases. Germline-derived CDR1 and CDR2 are KGHSH and LQKENI. The CDR3 is made up of 13 amino acids. The V end lost 3 bases, the J end lost 4 bases, and 9 bases lay between the germline ends. CDR3 in amino acids: CASSPPGGYGYTF. CDR3 sequence (DNA): TGTGCCAGCTCACCTCCCGGGGGCTATGGCTACACCTTC.

This clone was seen once. V and J are TRBV3-1 (or the pseudogene TRBV3-2) and TRBJ1-2, with TRBD1 as a possible D gene (6 bases). The CDR3 contains 14 residues. Trimming stripped 5 bases from V and 13 bases from J, with 23 bases between. Per germline, CDR1 LGHDT and CDR2 YNNKEL (reference sequence). This CDR3 reads CASSEDGQLPRITF. CDR3 bases: TGTGCCAGCAGCGAGGACGGACAGTTACCTAGGATCACCTTC.

This clone appeared a single time. This sequence joins TRBV10-3 and TRBJ2-1; 8 bases are shared with TRBD1. Trimming removed 7 bases from V and 5 bases from J; junction bases left unmatched: 7. CDR1 is ENHRY, CDR2 SYGVKD, per germline. This CDR3 is built from 14 residues. The CDR3 region is CAITGQGEDNEQFF. CDR3 bases: TGTGCCATCACCGGACAGGGCGAGGACAATGAGCAGTTCTTC.